This TCR beta chain was captured in a study of cytomegalovirus exposure and HLA in healthy donors. PCR employed 60 Vbeta and 13 Jbeta primers. In the original analysis: In a later analysis, around 10 million of 65 million to 80 million unique beta chains occurred in at least two donors. Sequencing was performed with immunoSEQ multiplex PCR; in TCRdb, only in-frame clones are kept and a portion is missing. V, J and clone size are taken as reported in that table, and D and trimming were inferred from the DNA itself. The sample includes over 150,000 clones, around 75% seen only once; the top ten take about 2%. Regarding the study as a whole: Most TCR sequences were seen very rarely across donors, but some public TCRs occurred in many. Common viral pathogens were later found to be apparently linked to several of the most significant clusters.

The CDR3 loop spans 14 amino acids. The V segment lost 2 bases and the J segment 7 bases; nucleotides outside the gene matches: 6. Germline V gene data show CDR1 as SGHRS and CDR2 as YFSETQ. As to this clone: Antigen unknown.

The clonotype was recovered from a human donor in good health. The specimen was PBMCs. The genes are TRBV5-1 and TRBJ2-1; TRBD1 aligns across 7 bases. CDR3 coding DNA: TGCGCCAGCAGCTTTAGGGGGCTGAGGAATGAGCAGTTCTTC. Encoded protein: CASSFRGLRNEQFF.